This TCR beta chain stems from a study of cytomegalovirus exposure and HLA in healthy donors. Turning to the study itself: Per a later analysis, the approximately 620 first-cohort and 120 validation repertoires shared one platform.

Clones were read by immunoSEQ multiplex PCR, and TCRdb kept only the in-frame ones, dropping some. The repertoire has under 140,000 clones, about nine tenths of them found once; the top ten carry around 2%. The V and J ends lost 2 bases and 8 bases, in that order; junction bases with no gene match: 6. The germline gives CDR1 KGHSH, CDR2 LQKENI. This CDR3 comprises 14 residues. This clone was observed a single time. The antigen remains undetermined. Study-wide points: In vitro data verified a few CMV-associated chains as specific for CMV antigens. In the 120 validation repertoires, 94% of cluster scores exceeded 0, per a later analysis.

The sample comprised PBMCs. The rearrangement uses TRBV18 and TRBJ1-2, with TRBD1 matching over 9 bases. The clonotype comes from a woman aged 18-35 years in good health and CMV-seronegative. The CDR3 nucleotides are TGTGCCAGCTCACCAACAGGGGGCGCTTGGGGCTACACCTTC. Its protein product is CASSPTGGAWGYTF. Full variable domain (missing parts from reference TRBV18 and TRBJ1-2): NAGVMQNPRHLVRRRGQEARLRCSPMKGHSHVYWYRQLPEEGLKFMVYLQKENIIDESGMPKERFSAEFPKEGPSILRIQQVVRGDSAAYFCASSPTGGAWGYTFGSGTRLTVV.